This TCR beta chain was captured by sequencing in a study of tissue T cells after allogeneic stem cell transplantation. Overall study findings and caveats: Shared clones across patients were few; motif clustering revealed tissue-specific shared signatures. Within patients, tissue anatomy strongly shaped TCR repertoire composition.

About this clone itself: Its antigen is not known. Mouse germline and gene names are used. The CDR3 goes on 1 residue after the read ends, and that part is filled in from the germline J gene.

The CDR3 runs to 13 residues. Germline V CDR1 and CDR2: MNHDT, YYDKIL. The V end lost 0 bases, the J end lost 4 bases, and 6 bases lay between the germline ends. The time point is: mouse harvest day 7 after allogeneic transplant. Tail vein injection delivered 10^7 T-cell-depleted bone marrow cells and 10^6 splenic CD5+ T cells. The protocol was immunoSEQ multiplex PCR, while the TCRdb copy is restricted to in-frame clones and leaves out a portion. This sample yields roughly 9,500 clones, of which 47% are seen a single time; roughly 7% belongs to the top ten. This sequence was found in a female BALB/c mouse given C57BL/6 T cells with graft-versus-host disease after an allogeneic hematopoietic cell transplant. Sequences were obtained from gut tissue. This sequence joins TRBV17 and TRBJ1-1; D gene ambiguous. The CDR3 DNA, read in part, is TGTGCTAGCAGTAGAGACCGCACCACAGAAGTCTTC. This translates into CASSRDRTTEVF. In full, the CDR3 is CASSRDRTTEVFF.